The 31 T cell receptor beta chains below were found in one sample sequenced in a study of T cell clonality in common variable immunodeficiency. Clones were read by immunoSEQ multiplex PCR, and TCRdb kept only the in-frame ones, dropping some. The data show approximately 45,000 clones, none appearing only once, with roughly 2.1% held by the ten largest. The sequenced sample was peripheral blood mononuclear cells. These receptor sequences come from a person between 18 and 69 years old in good health.

This clone showed up many times. The sequenced fragment ends 3 residues before the CDR3 boundary, so the rest is inferred from the germline J gene. This chain uses TRBV14 with TRBJ2-7; D is undetermined. The CDR3 loop spans 12 amino acids. Germline-derived CDR1 and CDR2 are SGHDN and FVKESK. Trimming removed 1 base at V and 3 bases at J, with 4 bases between. The part of the CDR3 DNA that was read is TGTGCCAGCAGCCAAGCGGGCTACGAG. Its protein is CASSQAGYE. The whole CDR3 is CASSQAGYEQYF. Filled out from reference TRBV14 and TRBJ2-7, the complete variable domain reads EAGVTQFPSHSVIEKGQTVTLRCDPISGHDNLYWYRRVMGKEIKFLLHFVKESKQDESGMPNNRFLAERTGGTYSTLKVQPAELEDSGVYFCASSQAGYEQYFGPGTRLTVT.

This clone was picked up many times. CDR3 region: CAIRSEETQYF. Incomplete CDR3 DNA: TGTGCCATCAGGTCCGAAGAGACC. V usage is TRBV10-3 and J usage is TRBJ2-5, with D unclear. The CDR3 extends 3 residues past the end of the read, so its final part is completed from the germline J gene. Trimming shortened V by 6 bases and J by 3 bases, and 5 bases separated the two germline ends. The V gene's germline CDR1 is ENHRY and CDR2 SYGVKD. There are 11 residues in the CDR3.

This clone was detected many times. The sequence runs out 3 residues before the end of the CDR3; the remainder is reconstructed from the germline J gene. The rearrangement uses TRBV30 and TRBJ2-5; D is unresolved. V dropped 1 base and J dropped 5 bases, with 8 bases sitting between them. CDR3 length: 12 amino acids. Germline lookup yields CDR1 GTSNPN and CDR2 SVGIG (reference sequence). This CDR3 is CAWSGSGETQYF. The part of the CDR3 DNA that was read is TGTGCCTGGAGTGGTTCCGGGGAGACC.

At least ten counts were recorded for this clone. The read terminates 3 residues ahead of where the CDR3 ends, so the germline J gene completes it. The rearrangement links TRBV20-1 to TRBJ1-1, with 7 bases aligning to TRBD1. This CDR3 comprises 14 residues. J lost 4 bases, V lost 2 bases, and 7 bases had no gene match. Germline V gene data show CDR1 as DFQATT and CDR2 as SNEGSKA (reference sequence). The DNA read from the CDR3 is TGCAGTGCTAGACAGGGTGCAGGGGGCACTGAA. It codes for CSARQGAGGTE. The whole CDR3 region reads CSARQGAGGTEAFF.

This clone is classed as medium-sized. With the read ending 3 residues before the CDR3 end, the germline J gene is used to fill in that end. The chain uses TRBV10-1 and TRBJ2-3; D is possibly TRBD2 (5 bases). Trimming shortened V by 6 bases and J by 3 bases, and 10 bases separated the two germline ends. From germline, CDR1 is WNHNN and CDR2 SYGVQD (reference sequence). The length of the CDR3 is 13 residues. The CDR3 sequence is CASSPRVTDTQYF. CDR3 DNA (partial): TGCGCCAGCAGCCCGCGGGTTACAGATACG.

In its sample, this clone was seen many times. Read data end 3 residues before the CDR3 end; the end is taken from the germline J gene. The rearrangement links TRBV5-1 to TRBJ2-5, with 10 bases matching TRBD2. Losses at the gene ends were 0 bases for V and 1 base for J; bases not matched to a gene: 0. Germline CDR1 reads SGHRS; CDR2 reads YFSETQ. CDR3 size: 15 residues. The part of the CDR3 DNA that was read is TGCGCCAGCAGCTTGGGGACTAGCGGCCAAGAGACC. It encodes CASSLGTSGQET. The complete CDR3 protein is CASSLGTSGQETQYF.

This clone appeared many times. Read sequence stops 3 residues before the CDR3 end, and the germline J gene provides the missing end. This chain connects TRBV30 to TRBJ2-3; D not certain. V lost 1 base, J lost 0 bases, and 8 bases lay in between. The CDR3 consists of 14 residues. The germline V gene encodes CDR1 GTSNPN and CDR2 SVGIG (reference sequence). The part of the CDR3 DNA that was read is TGTGCCTGGAGTGGACAATTTAGCACAGATACG. Translated, it gives CAWSGQFSTDT. The entire CDR3 protein reads CAWSGQFSTDTQYF.

This clone was found a few times. At one of its ends the junction is not consistent with the germline gene, which may arise from a read error. Read coverage stops 3 residues before the CDR3 terminus; the germline J gene supplies the remainder. The chain employs TRBV30 and TRBJ1-5; perhaps TRBD1 as D (5 bases). In germline, CDR1 is GTSNPN, CDR2 SVGIG (reference sequence). The CDR3 is made up of 16 amino acids. This CDR3 reads CSWSVGGDYSNQPQHF. The CDR3 bases that were read are TGTTCCTGGAGTGTTGGGGGGGATTATAGCAATCAGCCC.

This clone came up many times. The read falls 3 residues short of the CDR3 end, and the missing part is taken from the germline J gene. The chain carries TRBV5-6 and TRBJ1-3; unclear D gene. Germline CDR1 reads SGHDT; CDR2 reads YYEEEE. Trimming shortened V by 1 base and J by 0 bases, and 8 bases separated the two germline ends. There are 15 residues in the CDR3. The part of the CDR3 DNA that was read is TGTGCCAGCAGCTTGCGGGGAAGCTCTGGAAACACC. Its translation is CASSLRGSSGNT. The whole CDR3 sequence reads CASSLRGSSGNTIYF. The variable domain in full, with the rest retrieved from reference TRBV5-6 and TRBJ1-3, is DAGVTQSPTHLIKTRGQQVTLRCSPKSGHDTVSWYQQALGQGPQFIFQYYEEEERQRGNFPDRFSGHQFPNYSSELNVNALLLGDSALYLCASSLRGSSGNTIYFGEGSWLTVV.

This clone was observed at least ten times. The CDR3 end lies 3 residues beyond the end of the read and is filled in from the germline J gene. V gene TRBV5-1 combines with J gene TRBJ1-4; tentatively, D is TRBD1 (5 bases). V shed 3 bases and J shed 8 bases, with 14 bases lying between them. From germline, CDR1 is SGHRS and CDR2 YFSETQ. This CDR3 region has 14 residues. The CDR3 loop is CASSSGTGTEKLFF. Partial CDR3 DNA: TGCGCCAGCAGCTCGGGAACAGGCACCGAAAAA. Variable domain in full (rest from reference TRBV5-1 and TRBJ1-4): KAGVTQTPRYLIKTRGQQVTLSCSPISGHRSVSWYQQTPGQGLQFLFEYFSETQRNKGNFPGRFSGRQFSNSRSEMNVSTLELGDSALYLCASSSGTGTEKLFFGSGTQLSVL.

This clone has ten or more counts. With the read ending 3 residues before the CDR3 end, the germline J gene is used to fill in that end. V gene TRBV5-6 combines with J gene TRBJ2-2; 10 bases are shared with TRBD2. The germline V gene encodes CDR1 SGHDT and CDR2 YYEEEE. CDR3 length: 15 residues. V lost 6 bases, J lost 5 bases, and 7 bases stayed unmatched. The CDR3 loop reads CASNRAGGPTGELFF. The sequenced part of the CDR3 DNA is TGTGCCAGCAACCGAGCGGGAGGGCCTACCGGGGAG.

Ten or more counts support this clone. The missing CDR3 end, 3 residues past where the read stops, is filled in from the germline J gene. The chain carries TRBV30 and TRBJ1-2; perhaps TRBD1 as D (6 bases). Germline lookup yields CDR1 GTSNPN and CDR2 SVGIG (reference sequence). The CDR3 runs 12 residues. V lost 5 bases to trimming and J lost 5 bases, with 12 bases between them. CDR3 region: CAWGQSRYGYTF. CDR3 bases read: TGTGCCTGGGGACAGTCTAGGTATGGC.

This clone was counted at least ten times. Partial CDR3 DNA: TGTGCCAGCAGTTTGCCGACAAACTACGAG. Its translation: CASSLPTNYE. The CDR3 reads in full as CASSLPTNYEQYF. The rearrangement uses TRBV28 and TRBJ2-7; D gene unclear. The read terminates 3 residues ahead of where the CDR3 ends, so the germline J gene completes it. The CDR3 consists of 13 residues. The germline CDR1 and CDR2 sequences are MDHEN and SYDVKM. V was trimmed by 3 bases and J by 3 bases, leaving 9 bases between them.

This clone was seen at least ten times. With the read ending 3 residues before the CDR3 end, the germline J gene is used to fill in that end. V gene TRBV10-3 combines with J gene TRBJ2-3, with D perhaps matching TRBD2 (5 bases). V dropped 4 bases and J dropped 0 bases, with 5 bases sitting between them. Per the germline V gene, CDR1 is ENHRY and CDR2 is SYGVKD. This CDR3 is built from 13 residues. The part of the CDR3 DNA that was read is TGTGCCATCAGTGGACTAAGCACAGATACG. Translating gives CAISGLSTDT. The full CDR3 is CAISGLSTDTQYF.

This clone occurred many times. Read sequence stops 3 residues before the CDR3 end, and the germline J gene provides the missing end. The V and J genes are TRBV12-3 or TRBV12-4 and TRBJ1-4, with D perhaps matching TRBD1 (6 bases). CDR3 length: 15 amino acids. The V end was cut by 5 bases, the J end by 7 bases, with 17 bases between. This CDR3 reads CASSSQTGSTEKLFF. The sequenced part of the CDR3 DNA is TGTGCCAGCAGTAGCCAGACAGGTTCGACTGAAAAA.

This clone was observed many times. The read terminates 3 residues ahead of where the CDR3 ends, so the germline J gene completes it. The chain joins TRBV19 to TRBJ2-5; D is ambiguous. The germline V and J ends were trimmed by 3 bases and 2 bases, with 4 bases remaining between them. From germline, CDR1 is LNHDA and CDR2 SQIVND (reference sequence). The CDR3 contains 12 residues. The DNA read from the CDR3 is TGTGCCAGTAGTATCAATCAAGAGACC. As protein: CASSINQET. The full CDR3 protein reads CASSINQETQYF. The whole variable domain, filled in from reference TRBV19 and TRBJ2-5, reads DGGITQSPKYLFRKEGQNVTLSCEQNLNHDAMYWYRQDPGQGLRLIYYSQIVNDFQKGDIAEGYSVSREKKESFPLTVTSAQKNPTAFYLCASSINQETQYFGPGTRLLVL.

This clone was detected ten times or more. The CDR3 loop reads CAWSVFTNYGYTF. Incomplete CDR3 DNA: TGTGCCTGGAGTGTGTTTACTAACTATGGC. V and J are TRBV30 and TRBJ1-2; D is unresolved. The CDR3 extends 3 residues past the end of the read, so its final part is completed from the germline J gene. The germline gives CDR1 GTSNPN, CDR2 SVGIG (reference sequence). The CDR3 is 13 amino acids. The ends were cut back, 0 bases at V and 0 bases at J, with 5 bases in the middle.

This clone was recorded at least ten times. The observed sequence ends 3 residues before the CDR3 terminus, with the missing tail filled in from the germline J gene. The chain carries TRBV20-1 and TRBJ2-3; 10 positions agree with TRBD2. In germline, CDR1 is DFQATT, CDR2 SNEGSKA (reference sequence). The CDR3 is 16 amino acids. Germline trimming cut 4 bases from V and 0 bases from J; bases unmatched to any gene: 7. The covered CDR3 bases are TGCAGTGCTACCGGACTAGCGGACCGTAGCACAGATACG. It yields the protein CSATGLADRSTDT. The whole CDR3 is CSATGLADRSTDTQYF.

There are many counts of this clone. The CDR3 region is CASSLRGDTQYF. CDR3 DNA, as far as it was read: TGCGCCAGCAGCTTGAGGGGCGATACG. V and J are TRBV5-1 and TRBJ2-3; D is perhaps TRBD1 (5 bases). The CDR3 end is not reached by the read, which stops 3 residues before it; the germline J gene fills it in. V lost 1 base, J lost 6 bases, and 6 bases lay in between. In germline, CDR1 is SGHRS, CDR2 YFSETQ. This CDR3 region has 12 residues. The full variable domain, in which reference TRBV5-1 and TRBJ2-3 provide the parts outside the CDR3, is KAGVTQTPRYLIKTRGQQVTLSCSPISGHRSVSWYQQTPGQGLQFLFEYFSETQRNKGNFPGRFSGRQFSNSRSEMNVSTLELGDSALYLCASSLRGDTQYFGPGTRLTVL.

Comments on this clone: The missing CDR3 end, 3 residues past where the read stops, is filled in from the germline J gene. The chain couples TRBV10-1 to TRBJ2-7; D is undetermined. The CDR3 covers 13 residues. Germline V gene sequence: CDR1 WNHNN, CDR2 SYGVQD (reference sequence). V gave up 4 bases and J gave up 5 bases, with 12 bases separating them. The covered CDR3 bases are TGCGCCAGCAGTGCGAGACAAACCGACGAG. Its translation: CASSARQTDE. The complete CDR3 protein is CASSARQTDEQYF.

In its sample, this clone was seen many times. The sequence runs out 3 residues before the end of the CDR3; the remainder is reconstructed from the germline J gene. This chain links TRBV7-3 with TRBJ1-2; D gene unclear. Germline V lookup: CDR1 SGHTA, CDR2 FQGTGA. This CDR3 contains 12 residues. The CDR3 is CASSQDFGGYTF. CDR3 bases read: TGTGCCAGCAGCCAGGACTTTGGCGGC.

In its sample, this clone was seen many times. The read ends 3 residues early relative to the CDR3; the germline J gene fills the gap. The chain employs TRBV28 and TRBJ2-3; D gene ambiguous. Germline V CDR1 and CDR2: MDHEN, SYDVKM. Trimming cost V 3 bases and J 0 bases, with 13 bases left between them. CDR3 length: 16 residues. The CDR3 DNA, read in part, is TGTGCCAGCAGTTTCGCGGTTTCCCGTAGCACAGATACG. Translation: CASSFAVSRSTDT. The complete CDR3 sequence is CASSFAVSRSTDTQYF.

This clone was detected many times. The read finishes 3 residues shy of the CDR3 end, and the germline J gene is used to complete it. V is TRBV5-4 and J is TRBJ1-1; possibly TRBD1 for D (5 bases). CDR1 is SGHNT and CDR2 is YYREEE in the germline V gene (reference sequence). The CDR3 runs 14 residues. V lost 2 bases and J 3 bases, leaving 11 bases between the germline ends. The CDR3 spells CASSLQVMDTEAFF. The CDR3 bases that were read are TGTGCCAGCAGCTTACAGGTCATGGACACTGAA.

This clone appeared many times. Read coverage stops 3 residues before the CDR3 terminus; the germline J gene supplies the remainder. The V call is TRBV6-2 or TRBV6-3, the J call TRBJ2-7, with D perhaps matching TRBD2 (7 bases). Trimming cost V 2 bases and J 5 bases, with 16 bases left between them. Per germline, CDR1 MNHEY and CDR2 SVGEGT. The CDR3 is 15 amino acids. CDR3 bases read: TGTGCCAGCAGTTACCAGTGGGGGGGCCAGAACGAG. Amino acid sequence: CASSYQWGGQNE. In full, the CDR3 is CASSYQWGGQNEQYF.

This clone was observed at least ten times. Sequencing ends 3 residues short of the CDR3 end; the germline J gene provides the rest. The chain combines TRBV29-1 with TRBJ2-7; a possible D gene is TRBD2 (6 bases). This CDR3 comprises 16 residues. Germline-derived CDR1 and CDR2 are SQVTM and ANQGSEA. V lost 3 bases and J lost 2, with 20 bases in between. CDR3 amino acids: CSVEGVEETRPYEQYF. The CDR3 bases that were read are TGCAGCGTTGAGGGGGTAGAAGAGACTAGGCCCTACGAG.

The table lists this clone with a few counts. The CDR3 sequence is CASSATPGALHF. The CDR3 DNA, read in part, is TGTGCCAGTAGTGCGACACCGGGGGCC. The gene calls are TRBV19 and TRBJ1-6, with D maybe TRBD1 (5 bases). Read coverage stops 3 residues before the CDR3 terminus; the germline J gene supplies the remainder. Germline V CDR1 and CDR2: LNHDA, SQIVND (reference sequence). There are 12 residues in the CDR3.

This clone has ten or more counts. From the germline J gene comes the end of the CDR3, since the read stops 3 residues before it. The genes are TRBV6-1 and TRBJ1-4, with 7 positions matching TRBD1. The V segment lost 0 bases and the J segment 7 bases; nucleotides outside the gene matches: 2. Germline V gives CDR1 MNHNS, CDR2 SASEGT. The CDR3 runs to 14 residues. CDR3 sequence reads: CASSEATGFEKLFF. CDR3 DNA (partial): TGTGCCAGCAGTGAAGCGACAGGGTTTGAAAAA.

This clone was seen ten or more times. The CDR3 is cut off 3 residues early in the read; its end comes from the germline J gene. The chain joins TRBV7-3 to TRBJ1-1, with 9 bases fitting TRBD1. The V segment lost 5 bases and the J segment 1 base; nucleotides outside the gene matches: 5. CDR1 and CDR2 from the germline V gene are SGHTA and FQGTGA. The CDR3 runs 15 residues. Partial CDR3 DNA: TGTGCCAGCAGCCCCGGACAGGGGAGGAACACTGAA. It specifies CASSPGQGRNTE. In full, the CDR3 reads CASSPGQGRNTEAFF.

This clone has ten or more counts. The read gets to within 3 residues of the CDR3 end, and the germline J gene fills in the rest. The J gene is TRBJ2-7, the V gene TRBV5-1; 8 bases map to TRBD1. J was trimmed by 4 bases and V by 7 bases; bases with no gene match: 22. Per the germline V gene, CDR1 is SGHRS and CDR2 is YFSETQ. The CDR3 spans 18 residues. CDR3 region: CASSPGQVLSPGVYEQYF. The sequenced CDR3 bases are TGCGCCAGCTCTCCGGGACAGGTACTCTCCCCCGGCGTTTACGAG. The full variable domain, rest sourced from reference TRBV5-1 and TRBJ2-7, is KAGVTQTPRYLIKTRGQQVTLSCSPISGHRSVSWYQQTPGQGLQFLFEYFSETQRNKGNFPGRFSGRQFSNSRSEMNVSTLELGDSALYLCASSPGQVLSPGVYEQYFGPGTRLTVT.

At least ten counts were recorded for this clone. The read comes to an end 3 residues before the CDR3 does, leaving the germline J gene to fill in the end. J is TRBJ2-7 and V is TRBV12-3 or TRBV12-4; 7 nucleotides match TRBD2. CDR3 length: 12 residues. Unmatched junction bases numbered 4, after V lost 8 bases and J lost 3 bases. The CDR3 bases that were read are TGTGCCAGCGGAGCGGGGCACTACGAG. Its translation is CASGAGHYE. The CDR3 in full is CASGAGHYEQYF.

This clone was seen at least ten times. The read falls 3 residues short of the CDR3 end, and the missing part is taken from the germline J gene. The chain joins TRBV6-2 or TRBV6-3 to TRBJ2-5; D is undetermined. The V gene lost 5 bases and the J gene lost 1 base, with 5 bases spanning the gap. Per germline, CDR1 MNHEY and CDR2 SVGEGT. This CDR3 has 12 amino acids. CDR3 DNA (partial): TGTGCCAGCAGTAACATCCAAGAGACC. This codes for CASSNIQET. The CDR3, in full, reads CASSNIQETQYF.